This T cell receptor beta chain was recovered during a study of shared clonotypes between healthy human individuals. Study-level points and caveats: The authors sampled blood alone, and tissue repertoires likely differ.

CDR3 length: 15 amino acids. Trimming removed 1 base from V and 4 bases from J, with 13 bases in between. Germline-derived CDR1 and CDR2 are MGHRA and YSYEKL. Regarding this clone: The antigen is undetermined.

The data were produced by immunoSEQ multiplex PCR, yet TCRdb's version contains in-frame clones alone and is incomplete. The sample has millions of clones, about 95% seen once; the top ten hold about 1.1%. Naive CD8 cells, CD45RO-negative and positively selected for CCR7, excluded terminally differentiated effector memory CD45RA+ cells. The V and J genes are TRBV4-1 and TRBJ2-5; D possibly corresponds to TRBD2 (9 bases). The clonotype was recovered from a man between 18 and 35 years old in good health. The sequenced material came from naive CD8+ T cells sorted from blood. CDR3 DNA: TGCGCCAGCAGCCAAGCTAGCGGGACAGGAGAGACCCAGTACTTC. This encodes CASSQASGTGETQYF.